These 20 T cell receptor beta chains share one sample of origin, sequenced in a study of blood T cell repertoires in COVID-19. Method: immunoSEQ multiplex PCR; TCRdb's copy keeps in-frame clones and lacks some. This sample has about 140,000 clones, with approximately 80% found just once. Sequencing was performed on peripheral blood. These receptors all stem from a woman in her sixties or seventies with acute or convalescent COVID-19.

Here the CDR3 DNA reads TGTGCCAGCAGCCAAGGTCGTGGGGGGGGAGAAGAGACCCAGTACTTC. As protein: CASSQGRGGGEETQYF. This chain connects TRBV4-2 to TRBJ2-5, with TRBD2 matching 7 bases. J gave up 3 bases and V 1 base, and 8 bases lay outside the gene matches. Germline lookup yields CDR1 LGHNA and CDR2 YNFKEQ. The CDR3 consists of 16 residues.

The chain recombines TRBV9 with TRBJ1-5; TRBD1 matches at 7 bases. The J segment lost 4 bases and the V segment lost 0 bases, leaving 4 bases of the junction unmatched. The length of the CDR3 is 15 residues. Germline V gene lookup returns CDR1 SGDLS and CDR2 YYNGEE. DNA for the CDR3: TGTGCCAGCAGCGTAGGGGAGACAGGGAATCAGCCCCAGCATTTT. This sequence encodes CASSVGETGNQPQHF.

This clone appeared a single time. The J gene is TRBJ1-6, the V gene TRBV19; 7 nucleotides align to TRBD1. Trimming cost V 7 bases and J 7 bases; bases outside gene matches: 7. The length of the CDR3 is 14 residues. CDR1 is LNHDA, CDR2 SQIVND, per germline (reference sequence). CDR3 sequence: CASTTGTENSPLHF. The DNA of the CDR3 is TGTGCCAGTACGACCGGGACAGAGAATTCACCCCTCCACTTT.

The chain employs TRBV29-1 and TRBJ2-1; 10 bases map to TRBD2. The V and J ends lost 7 bases and 10 bases, in that order; junction bases with no gene match: 10. CDR3 size: 13 residues. Germline values: CDR1 SQVTM, CDR2 ANQGSEA. CDR3 DNA sequence: TGCAGCGCGTCTAGCGGGAGTACGGTGGAGCAGTTCTTC. Protein sequence: CSASSGSTVEQFF.

The rearrangement uses TRBV14 and TRBJ2-1; no reliable D call. The CDR3 runs 15 residues. CDR1 SGHDN and CDR2 FVKESK come from the germline V gene. V lost 3 bases, J lost 0 bases, and 9 bases lay in between. CDR3 nucleotides: TGTGCCAGCAGCCACAGGCCGAGCTCCTACAATGAGCAGTTCTTC. As protein: CASSHRPSSYNEQFF.

The chain is built from TRBV18 and TRBJ2-7, with D possibly being TRBD1 (6 bases). In germline, CDR1 is KGHSH, CDR2 LQKENI. V was shortened by 3 bases and J by 0 bases, with 15 bases between the two germline ends. The CDR3 covers 16 residues. In DNA form, the CDR3 reads TGTGCCAGCTCACCCAACAGGGCCCGGAGCTCCTACGAGCAGTACTTC. It specifies CASSPNRARSSYEQYF.

The gene calls are TRBV25-1 and TRBJ1-2, with D uncertain. This CDR3 has 12 residues. Germline V gene lookup returns CDR1 MGHDK and CDR2 SYGVNS. The V end was cut by 3 bases, the J end by 5 bases, with 7 bases between. CDR3 DNA sequence: TGTGCCAGCAGTGATGCAGTATATGGCTACACCTTC. Translating gives CASSDAVYGYTF.

The chain links TRBV28 to TRBJ2-2, with D maybe TRBD1 (5 bases). Germline CDR1 and CDR2: MDHEN and SYDVKM. V was cut by 6 bases and J by 3 bases, with 20 bases left in between. CDR3 length: 17 amino acids. The CDR3 bases are TGTGCCAGCAGCGTACAGCAGGGCCTACACTACACCGGGGAGCTGTTTTTT. Translated, it gives CASSVQQGLHYTGELFF. Based on the CDR3 plus reference TRBV28 and TRBJ2-2, the full variable domain is DVKVTQSSRYLVKRTGEKVFLECVQDMDHENMFWYRQDPGLGLRLIYFSYDVKMKEKGDIPEGYSVSREKKERFSLILESASTNQTSMYLCASSVQQGLHYTGELFFGEGSRLTVL.

V is TRBV27 and J is TRBJ1-1, with D possibly TRBD1 on 5 matching bases. V lost 2 bases, J lost 0 bases, and 16 bases lay in between. In germline, CDR1 is MNHEY, CDR2 SMNVEV (reference sequence). CDR3 length equals 17 residues. The CDR3 nucleotides read TGTGCCAGCAGTTTAAACAGGCAGCTCTCCATGAACACTGAAGCTTTCTTT. This codes for CASSLNRQLSMNTEAFF.

Comment on this clone: The same CDR3 arises from other DNA sequences in this sample as well. The rearrangement joins TRBV7-9 to TRBJ1-1; D unclear. Germline CDR1 and CDR2: SEHNR and FQNEAQ (reference sequence). Trimming left V 1 base short and J 5 bases short, with 8 bases between. This CDR3 is built from 13 residues. The chain's CDR3 is CASSLGTGTEAFF. As DNA, the CDR3 is TGTGCCAGCAGCTTAGGAACGGGGACTGAAGCTTTCTTT.

The chain has TRBV7-8 and TRBJ2-2; D remains ambiguous. The CDR3 runs 12 residues. V lost 1 base and J 7 bases, leaving 4 bases between the germline ends. CDR1 SGHVS and CDR2 FQNEAQ come from the germline V gene. The CDR3: CASSLGIGELFF. The CDR3 nucleotides read TGTGCCAGCAGCTTAGGTATCGGGGAGCTGTTTTTT. The whole variable domain, remainder taken from reference TRBV7-8 and TRBJ2-2, is GAGVSQSPRYKVAKRGQDVALRCDPISGHVSLFWYQQALGQGPEFLTYFQNEAQLDKSGLPSDRFFAERPEGSVSTLKIQRTQQEDSAVYLCASSLGIGELFFGEGSRLTVL.

Only a few counts were recorded for this clone. The gene calls are TRBV15 and TRBJ2-5; D possibly corresponds to TRBD1 (6 bases). The germline CDR1 and CDR2 sequences are LNHNV and YYDKDF (reference sequence). The length of the CDR3 is 15 residues. The germline V and J ends were trimmed by 3 bases and 2 bases, with 13 bases remaining between them. CDR3 sequence: CATSSTRDNQETQYF. CDR3 DNA sequence: TGTGCCACCAGCAGTACCCGGGACAATCAAGAGACCCAGTACTTC.

The genes are TRBV5-4 and TRBJ2-5; D gene unclear. Germline CDR1 SGHNT, CDR2 YYREEE (reference sequence). The germline V and J ends were trimmed by 8 bases and 3 bases, with 17 bases remaining between them. The CDR3 totals 14 residues. The CDR3 is CASRDTDYEETQYF. The CDR3 nucleotides are TGTGCCAGTCGTGACACGGATTATGAAGAGACCCAGTACTTC.

In its sample, this clone was seen many times. This chain connects TRBV4-2 to TRBJ2-2; D might be TRBD2 (6 bases). V shed 0 bases and J shed 6 bases, with 11 bases lying between them. CDR1 LGHNA and CDR2 YNFKEQ come from the germline V gene. The CDR3 sequence is 15 residues long. CDR3 sequence: CASSQESSEAGELFF. The CDR3 DNA sequence: TGTGCCAGCAGCCAAGAATCTAGCGAAGCCGGGGAGCTGTTTTTT.

This clone was picked up one time. The chain joins TRBV10-3 to TRBJ2-6; TRBD1 might be the D (5 bases). Germline V gene lookup returns CDR1 ENHRY and CDR2 SYGVKD. This CDR3 comprises 16 residues. Trimming took 3 bases from V and 3 from J, leaving 12 bases between them. Written as DNA, the CDR3 is TGTGCCATCAGTGATTCAGGGTGGGGTGGGGCCAACGTCCTGACTTTC. This gives the protein CAISDSGWGGANVLTF.

This rearrangement joins TRBV7-3 to TRBJ2-5, with D possibly matching TRBD2 (6 bases). Germline CDR1 is SGHTA and CDR2 is FQGTGA. Trimming cost V 3 bases and J 5 bases, with 13 bases left between them. The CDR3 covers 14 residues. The CDR3, as DNA: TGTGCCAGCAGCTTTGGACTAACGGTCGAGACCCAGTACTTC. Translating gives CASSFGLTVETQYF.

The J gene is TRBJ1-2, the V gene TRBV30; D is possibly TRBD1 (6 bases). The germline V gene encodes CDR1 GTSNPN and CDR2 SVGIG (reference sequence). CDR3 length: 12 amino acids. Trimming removed 5 bases at V and 3 bases at J, with 10 bases between. As DNA, the CDR3 is TGTGCCTGGCAGGGGAAGGACTATGGCTACACCTTC. Translating it yields CAWQGKDYGYTF.

The gene calls are TRBV25-1 and TRBJ2-7, with D maybe TRBD2 (7 bases). Per germline, CDR1 MGHDK and CDR2 SYGVNS. The CDR3 spans 14 residues. V was clipped by 6 bases and J by 2 bases, with 14 bases between them. For the CDR3, the DNA is TGTGCCAGCAGCGTACAGGGAGGGGCCTACGAGCAGTACTTC. Amino acids: CASSVQGGAYEQYF.

The chain joins TRBV6-1 to TRBJ1-2, with TRBD1 matching over 8 bases. The CDR3 is made up of 14 amino acids. The J segment lost 8 bases and the V segment lost 3 bases, leaving 8 bases of the junction unmatched. CDR1 is MNHNS and CDR2 is SASEGT in the germline V gene. For the CDR3, the DNA is TGTGCCAGCAGTGAGACACAGGGGGTAGGAGGCTACACCTTC. It encodes CASSETQGVGGYTF.

Comments on this clone: At one end the junction does not follow the germline gene, possibly because of a read error. The chain couples TRBV3-1 (or the pseudogene TRBV3-2) to TRBJ2-7; maybe TRBD2 (6 bases). CDR1 is LGHDT and CDR2 is YNNKEL in the germline V gene (reference sequence). The CDR3 extends over 12 amino acids. CDR3 in amino acids: CASSQAGTQIHF. The CDR3 DNA is TGTGCCAGCAGCCAGGCCGGGACTCAGATTCACTTC.